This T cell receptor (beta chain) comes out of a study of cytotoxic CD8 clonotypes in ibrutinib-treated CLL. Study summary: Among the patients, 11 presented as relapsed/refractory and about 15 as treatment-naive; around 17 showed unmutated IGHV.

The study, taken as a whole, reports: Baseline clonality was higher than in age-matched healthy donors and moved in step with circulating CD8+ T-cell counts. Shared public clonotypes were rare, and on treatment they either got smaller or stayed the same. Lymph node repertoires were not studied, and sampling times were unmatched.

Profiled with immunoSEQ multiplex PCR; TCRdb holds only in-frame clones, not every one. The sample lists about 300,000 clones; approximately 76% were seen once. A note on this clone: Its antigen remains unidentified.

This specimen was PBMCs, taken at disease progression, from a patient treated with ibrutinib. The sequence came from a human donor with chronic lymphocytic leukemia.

CDR3 nucleotide sequence: TGTGCCAGCTCACCATTGCCAGAATCCTACGAGCAGTACTTC. It yields the protein CASSPLPESYEQYF. The rearrangement joins TRBV18 to TRBJ2-7; no definite D call. The length of the CDR3 is 14 residues. With 2 bases removed from V and 1 base from J, the gap between germline ends came to 9 bases. Germline CDR1 and CDR2: KGHSH and LQKENI. Based on the CDR3 plus reference TRBV18 and TRBJ2-7, the full variable domain is NAGVMQNPRHLVRRRGQEARLRCSPMKGHSHVYWYRQLPEEGLKFMVYLQKENIIDESGMPKERFSAEFPKEGPSILRIQQVVRGDSAAYFCASSPLPESYEQYFGPGTRLTVT.